The rows below give T cell receptor beta chains drawn from one sample of a study of T cell changes during pregnancy in multiple sclerosis. The protocol was immunoSEQ multiplex PCR, while the TCRdb copy is restricted to in-frame clones and leaves out a portion. The repertoire includes over 50,000 clones, about nine tenths of them detected once, and under 2% sits in the top ten. The material sequenced was peripheral blood, taken after pregnancy. These receptor sequences come from a female donor with multiple sclerosis, enrolled in a pregnancy study. The CDR3 runs from the conserved cysteine through the conserved F or W.

v_gene,j_gene,CDR3aa
TRBV11-3,TRBJ2-7,CASSRTGSEQYF
TRBV19,TRBJ2-3,CASSLGQGFADTQYF
TRBV6-6,TRBJ1-2,CASSLQGAVKGYTF
TRBV9,TRBJ2-3,CASSVGAGATDTQYF
TRBV28,TRBJ2-1,CASSFLGGAHNEQFF
TRBV7-9,TRBJ2-3,CASSLWRQGTDTQYF
TRBV5-5,TRBJ1-5,CASSRYGGEGQPQHF
TRBV9,TRBJ2-2,CASSVQFTGELFF
TRBV19,TRBJ1-5,CASSIDRGTSRHF
TRBV28,TRBJ2-4,CASRRTGSDIQYF
TRBV2,TRBJ2-1,CASSDAGEQFF
TRBV7-3,TRBJ2-5,CASSLGGGETQYF
TRBV5-5,TRBJ1-2,CASSPGQGGYGYTF
TRBV4-3,TRBJ2-3,CASSQGGPIRADTQYF
TRBV29-1,TRBJ2-6,CSVVGQGATGANVLTF